A selection of T cell receptor beta chains follows, all from one sample in a study of blood T cell repertoires in COVID-19. TCRdb keeps only in-frame clones here, not all; method: immunoSEQ multiplex PCR. The sample includes around 200,000 clones, roughly 85% of them seen just once. The sample taken for sequencing was PBMCs or T cells enriched from blood (not recorded which). The source is a man between 35 and 55 years old who had recovered from COVID-19. CDR3s include the opening cysteine and the closing phenylalanine or tryptophan. D genes are given only for firm matches. The size of a clone is reported for some rows only, either as once, few or many, or as a class for expanded clones.

v_call	j_call	clone_size	d_call	cdr3_aa	cdr3_nt
TRBV11-2	TRBJ1-6	NA	TRBD1	CASSLEFSLDRAAYNSPLHF	TGTGCCAGCAGCTTAGAGTTCTCCTTGGACAGGGCCGCCTATAATTCACCCCTCCACTTT
TRBV2	TRBJ1-1	NA	NA	CASSDEIQGLNTEAFF	TGTGCCAGCAGTGATGAGATACAGGGATTGAACACTGAAGCTTTCTTT
TRBV3-1/TRBV3-2	TRBJ2-7	NA	TRBD2	CASSQPGRRDEQYF	TGTGCCAGCAGCCAACCCGGGAGGAGGGACGAGCAGTACTTC
TRBV4-1	TRBJ1-2	NA	NA	CASSQLSAQEAGYGYTF	TGCGCCAGCAGCCAACTGTCGGCCCAGGAGGCAGGTTATGGCTACACCTTC
TRBV6-5	TRBJ2-1	NA	TRBD1	CASRPTGQLKYEQFF	TGTGCCAGCAGACCCACGGGACAGCTAAAATATGAGCAGTTCTTC
TRBV4-1	TRBJ1-5	few	NA	CASRKYREEGNQPQHF	TGCGCCAGCAGAAAGTACAGGGAAGAGGGCAATCAGCCCCAGCATTTT
TRBV7-6	TRBJ2-2	NA	NA	CASSLEGFASGELFF	TGTGCCAGCAGCTTAGAGGGGTTTGCTTCCGGGGAGCTGTTTTTT
TRBV28	TRBJ2-2	NA	TRBD2	CASYGGVHQLGNTGELFF	TGTGCCAGCTATGGGGGGGTGCACCAACTCGGGAACACCGGGGAGCTGTTTTTT
TRBV7-2	TRBJ2-2	few	TRBD2	CASSPGLASGELFF	TGTGCCAGCAGCCCGGGACTAGCGTCCGGGGAGCTGTTTTTT
TRBV27	TRBJ1-1	NA	TRBD1	CASSPGQGWDTEAFF	TGTGCCAGCAGTCCGGGACAGGGGTGGGACACTGAAGCTTTCTTT
TRBV12-3/TRBV12-4	TRBJ2-7	NA	NA	CASSSLYEQYF	TGTGCCAGCAGTTCCCTCTACGAGCAGTACTTC
TRBV24-1	TRBJ2-2	NA	NA	CATSGRGSNTGELFF	TGTGCCACCAGTGGGCGGGGTTCGAACACCGGGGAGCTGTTTTTT
TRBV4-2	TRBJ2-5	NA	NA	CASSQVARQETQYF	TGTGCCAGCAGCCAAGTGGCTAGACAAGAGACCCAGTACTTC
TRBV7-2	TRBJ2-4	NA	NA	CASSSRQGKNIQYF	TGTGCCAGCAGCTCGCGGCAGGGTAAAAACATTCAGTACTTC
TRBV7-6	TRBJ1-1	NA	NA	CASSLGGGRSTEAFF	TGTGCCAGCAGCTTAGGAGGGGGAAGGAGCACTGAAGCTTTCTTT
TRBV7-9	TRBJ2-7	NA	TRBD2	CASSLSSGNVPIYEQYF	TGTGCCAGCAGCTTATCGAGCGGGAATGTCCCAATCTACGAGCAGTACTTC
TRBV7-9	TRBJ1-4	NA	TRBD1	CASSAFGTENEKLFF	TGTGCCAGCAGCGCTTTTGGGACAGAGAATGAAAAACTGTTTTTT
TRBV29-1	TRBJ2-7	NA	TRBD2	CSVETSGYEQYF	TGCAGCGTTGAGACTAGCGGCTACGAGCAGTACTTC
TRBV24-1	TRBJ1-2	NA	TRBD1	CATSDPSGGYGYTF	TGTGCCACCAGTGATCCCTCAGGGGGCTATGGCTACACCTTC
TRBV5-1	TRBJ2-7	NA	NA	CASSLRGTNYEQYF	TGCGCCAGCAGCTTGCGGGGAACGAACTACGAGCAGTACTTC
TRBV19	TRBJ2-7	NA	NA	CASSARGEGEQYF	TGTGCAAGTAGTGCCAGGGGGGAAGGCGAGCAGTACTTC